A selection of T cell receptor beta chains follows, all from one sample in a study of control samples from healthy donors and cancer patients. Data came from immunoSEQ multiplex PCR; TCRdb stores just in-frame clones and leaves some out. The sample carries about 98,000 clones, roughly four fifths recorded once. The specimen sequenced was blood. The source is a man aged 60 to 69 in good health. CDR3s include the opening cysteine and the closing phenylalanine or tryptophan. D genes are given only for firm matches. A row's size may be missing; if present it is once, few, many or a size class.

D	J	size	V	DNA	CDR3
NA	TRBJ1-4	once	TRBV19	TGTGCCAGTACAAGGACCGGACGGGAAAAACTGTTTTTT	CASTRTGREKLFF
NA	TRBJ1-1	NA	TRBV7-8	TGTGCCAGCAGCGCTAATCCCGCGCGGGGGAGAGTTGAAGCTTTCTTT	CASSANPARGRVEAFF
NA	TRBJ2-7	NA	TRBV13	TGTGCCAGCAGCCACCTACAGGGAAAGGGCTCCTACGAGCAGTACTTC	CASSHLQGKGSYEQYF
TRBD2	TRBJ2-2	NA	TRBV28	TGTGCCAGCGCATTAGCGGGAGTTGGCACCGGGGAGCTGTTTTTT	CASALAGVGTGELFF
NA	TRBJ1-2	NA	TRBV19	TGTGCCAGTAGTATAAACACGGTCTATGGCTACACCTTC	CASSINTVYGYTF
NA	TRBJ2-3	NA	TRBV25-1	TGTGCCAGCAGTGAATCGGAGGTCCGGAACACAGATACGCAGTATTTT	CASSESEVRNTDTQYF
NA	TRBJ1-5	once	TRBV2	TGTGCCAGCGCTCGGGGTAGCAATCAGCCCCAGCATTTT	CASARGSNQPQHF
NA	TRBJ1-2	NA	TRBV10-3	TGTGCCATCGGTCGAGAGCCGGAGTACACCTTC	CAIGREPEYTF
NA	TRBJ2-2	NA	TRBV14	TGTGCCAGCAGCCAACTCGTGGACTGGGCAGGGGACACCGGGGAGCTGTTTTTT	CASSQLVDWAGDTGELFF
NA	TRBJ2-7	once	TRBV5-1	TGCGCCAGCAGCTTGGAGATGGGTTGGTCCTACGAGCAGTACTTC	CASSLEMGWSYEQYF
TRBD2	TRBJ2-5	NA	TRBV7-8	TGTGCCAGCAGCAGAGCGCTAGCGGGGGGTAAGCAAGAGACCCAGTACTTC	CASSRALAGGKQETQYF
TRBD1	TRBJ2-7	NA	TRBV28	TGTGCCAGCAGTCCAGGGACAGCCTCCTACGAGCAGTACTTC	CASSPGTASYEQYF